At least ten counts were recorded for the clone carrying this TCR beta chain. Its specificity is not known. The CDR3 sequence is 15 residues long. The V and J ends lost 4 bases and 7 bases, in that order; junction bases with no gene match: 6. The germline gives CDR1 SGHKS, CDR2 YYEKEE (reference sequence). This specimen belongs to a study of T cells in Graves' hyperthyroidism and ophthalmopathy. Overall study findings and caveats: In the blood, most expanded thyroid clonotypes above 0.001 appeared as well. For ophthalmopathy, model prediction preceded onset by a median 6.5 months.

The investigators amplified TCR beta CDR3 regions from RNA transcripts. First-round RT-PCR of the TCR CDR3 relied on the HTBI primer set. MiXCR, run by TCRdb on the multiplex PCR reads, gives a single entry per CDR3 protein. The sample shows roughly 400,000 distinct CDR3 sequences, around 25% of them seen only once. Patients aged 18 to 65 with hyperthyroidism were newly diagnosed, with duration under 2 months. Sequencing was done on a sample of blood. This clonotype originated in a man over 45 with Graves' hyperthyroidism. The chain recombines TRBV5-5 with TRBJ1-4, with 11 nucleotides matching TRBD1. CDR3 protein: CASSGQGAKSEKLFF. CDR3 coding DNA: TGTGCCAGCAGCGGACAGGGGGCAAAAAGTGAAAAACTGTTTTTT.